The 18 T cell receptor beta chains given below trace back to one sample, sequenced in a study of T-cell reconstitution after alpha-beta-depleted transplantation in children. Unique molecular identifiers were used to barcode this TCRbeta library. From the PCR reads, TCRdb called clonotypes with MiXCR, one entry per CDR3 protein. The data show about 460,000 distinct CDR3 sequences, roughly an eighth seen once. The sequenced sample was PBMCs, mostly from graft donor cells, obtained 180 days after TCRalphabeta/CD19-depleted stem cell transplant. Every receptor here comes from a female patient aged 2-10 years who had a stem cell transplant for aplastic anemia, so the T cells may come from the graft donor.

The V gene is TRBV7-2, the J gene TRBJ2-3; D may be TRBD1 (7 bases). From germline, CDR1 is SGHTA and CDR2 FQGNSA. Trimming took 5 bases from V and 9 from J, leaving 21 bases between them. CDR3 length: 15 amino acids. The CDR3 spells CASSTQGDFRTTQYF. The CDR3 nucleotides read TGTGCCAGCAGCACTCAGGGGGACTTTCGCACGACGCAGTATTTT.

This clonotype was counted only a few times. The V call is TRBV9, the J call TRBJ2-2; 9 positions match TRBD2. The CDR3 runs to 15 residues. Germline assignment: CDR1 SGDLS and CDR2 YYNGEE. V trimming: 3 bases; J trimming: 6 bases; junction bases outside the gene matches: 6. DNA of the CDR3: TGTGCCAGCAGCGGAGCGACTAGCGGACCCGGGGAGCTGTTTTTT. This gives the protein CASSGATSGPGELFF.

The chain uses TRBV5-1 and TRBJ2-2; a possible D gene is TRBD2 (5 bases). The CDR3 covers 17 residues. Germline V gene data show CDR1 as SGHRS and CDR2 as YFSETQ. Trimming took 0 bases from V and 1 from J, leaving 13 bases between them. The CDR3 region is CASSLAVPRVNTGELFF. The CDR3 DNA is TGCGCCAGCAGCTTGGCGGTCCCGCGGGTGAACACCGGGGAGCTGTTTTTT.

This clonotype was observed a handful of times. V and J are TRBV19 and TRBJ2-4; D gene ambiguous. The V and J ends lost 2 bases and 0 bases respectively, with 2 bases between them. Germline assignment: CDR1 LNHDA and CDR2 SQIVND (reference sequence). The length of the CDR3 is 13 residues. The CDR3 protein is CASSISAKNIQYF. In DNA, the CDR3 is TGTGCCAGTAGTATATCAGCCAAAAACATTCAGTACTTC.

In this sample, this clonotype turned up many times. The chain carries TRBV20-1 and TRBJ1-4; TRBD1 agrees at 7 bases. The V gene's germline CDR1 is DFQATT and CDR2 SNEGSKA (reference sequence). CDR3 length: 14 amino acids. Trimming cost V 0 bases and J 5 bases; bases outside gene matches: 3. CDR3 sequence: CSARDPRGNEKLFF. The DNA for the CDR3 is TGCAGTGCTAGAGATCCCAGGGGGAATGAAAAACTGTTTTTT.

The chain joins TRBV5-1 to TRBJ2-5; unclear D gene. Germline V CDR1 and CDR2: SGHRS, YFSETQ. V shed 7 bases and J shed 2 bases, with 6 bases lying between them. The CDR3 sequence is 11 residues long. Written as DNA, the CDR3 is TGCGCCAGCGCGGAACAAGAGACCCAGTACTTC. Its protein is CASAEQETQYF.

This clonotype has only a few counts. The chain has TRBV7-9 and TRBJ2-7; weak D call: TRBD2 (5 bases). CDR1 is SEHNR and CDR2 is FQNEAQ in the germline V gene (reference sequence). The V and J ends lost 6 bases and 0 bases respectively, with 9 bases between them. This CDR3 region has 13 residues. CDR3 sequence (DNA): TGTGCCAGCAGTCCAACTAGCTCCTACGAGCAGTACGTC. Protein product: CASSPTSSYEQYV.

The rearrangement uses TRBV28 and TRBJ2-7; 7 nucleotides match TRBD1. The CDR3 extends over 14 amino acids. Germline loops: CDR1 MDHEN, CDR2 SYDVKM. With V trimmed by 4 bases and J by 4 bases, 7 bases remained unmatched. In DNA form, the CDR3 reads TGTGCCAGCAGTTATCCCGGCAGGGGGTACGAGCAGTACTTC. Translation: CASSYPGRGYEQYF.

This clonotype has only a few counts. The chain has TRBV7-3 and TRBJ2-2; 9 bases fit TRBD1. Germline trimming cut 3 bases from V and 7 bases from J; bases unmatched to any gene: 6. Looked up from germline, CDR1 is SGHTA and CDR2 is FQGTGA. This CDR3 has 15 residues. CDR3 amino acids: CASSFGTGWNGELFF. CDR3 DNA sequence: TGTGCCAGCAGCTTTGGGACAGGGTGGAACGGGGAGCTGTTTTTT. The variable domain in full, completed from reference TRBV7-3 and TRBJ2-2, reads GAGVSQTPSNKVTEKGKYVELRCDPISGHTALYWYRQSLGQGPEFLIYFQGTGAADDSGLPNDRFFAVRPEGSVSTLKIQRTERGDSAVYLCASSFGTGWNGELFFGEGSRLTVL.

This clonotype was recorded at least ten times. The rearrangement joins TRBV4-1 to TRBJ2-3; TRBD2 agrees at 10 bases. CDR1 is MGHRA, CDR2 YSYEKL, per germline. Losses at the gene ends were 3 bases for V and 5 bases for J; bases not matched to a gene: 11. CDR3 length: 17 amino acids. CDR3 coding DNA: TGCGCCAGCAGCCAGACTTTTCTAGCGGGAGATAGAGATACGCAGTATTTT. As protein: CASSQTFLAGDRDTQYF.

The sample holds a few counts of this clonotype. V and J are TRBV5-1 and TRBJ2-3; TRBD2 matches at 15 bases. In germline, CDR1 is SGHRS, CDR2 YFSETQ. This CDR3 contains 16 residues. The V and J ends lost 4 bases and 4 bases, in that order; junction bases with no gene match: 4. CDR3 nucleotide sequence: TGCGCCAGCAGCCCGGGACTAGCGGGAGGTGCAGATACGCAGTATTTT. It codes for CASSPGLAGGADTQYF.

The chain recombines TRBV28 with TRBJ2-3; no clear D gene. The germline gives CDR1 MDHEN, CDR2 SYDVKM. CDR3 length: 13 amino acids. V lost 1 base to trimming and J lost 1 base, with 3 bases between them. CDR3 in amino acids: CASSLFGTDTQYF. In DNA form, the CDR3 reads TGTGCCAGCAGTTTATTTGGCACAGATACGCAGTATTTT.

Many counts were recorded for this clonotype. The chain couples TRBV10-3 to TRBJ1-1, with a tentative D call TRBD1 (6 bases). V dropped 10 bases and J dropped 4 bases, with 10 bases sitting between them. There are 11 residues in the CDR3. Germline CDR1 is ENHRY and CDR2 is SYGVKD. The CDR3 DNA follows: TGTGCCACCGGAGGGGGCACTGAAGCTTTCTTT. Translating it yields CATGGGTEAFF.

This clonotype was seen only a few times. The chain couples TRBV6-2 or TRBV6-3 to TRBJ1-1, with D perhaps TRBD1 (6 bases). The ends were cut back, 6 bases at V and 0 bases at J, with 17 bases in the middle. CDR1 is MNHEY, CDR2 SVGEGT, per germline. This CDR3 spans 16 amino acids. The CDR3 nucleotides read TGTGCCAGCAGGCCGATAAAGGGACATCTGAACACTGAAGCTTTCTTT. This translates into CASRPIKGHLNTEAFF.

V gene TRBV30 combines with J gene TRBJ2-1; D is undetermined. The CDR3 loop spans 11 amino acids. The V end was cut by 3 bases, the J end by 9 bases, with 9 bases between. CDR1 is GTSNPN and CDR2 is SVGIG in the germline V gene (reference sequence). The CDR3 nucleotides are TGTGCCTGGAGAGCCCCGGCTGAGCAGTTCTTC. This encodes CAWRAPAEQFF.

The chain carries TRBV5-1 and TRBJ2-6; D might be TRBD1 or TRBD2, each matching 5 bases. V gave up 5 bases and J gave up 0 bases, with 9 bases separating them. Germline V lookup: CDR1 SGHRS, CDR2 YFSETQ. The CDR3 is made up of 15 amino acids. The CDR3 reads CASSWGFSGANVLTF. CDR3 in DNA: TGCGCCAGCAGTTGGGGGTTCTCTGGGGCCAACGTCCTGACTTTC.

This clonotype came up many times. The V and J genes are TRBV29-1 and TRBJ2-1; TRBD1 matches 9 bases. Germline V gives CDR1 SQVTM, CDR2 ANQGSEA. V dropped 4 bases and J dropped 4; count of bases not matched to a gene: 8. This CDR3 spans 15 amino acids. CDR3 residues: CSVVAGTGIYNEQFF. The DNA of the CDR3 is TGCAGCGTTGTGGCCGGGACAGGGATTTACAATGAGCAGTTCTTC.

This clonotype came up a few times. The chain has TRBV9 and TRBJ2-7; 10 nucleotides match TRBD1. This CDR3 contains 14 residues. The germline CDR1 and CDR2 sequences are SGDLS and YYNGEE. Trimming took 3 bases from V and 4 from J; bases not matched to a gene: 4. CDR3 coding DNA: TGTGCCAGCAGCGCGGGACAGGGGTTTTACGAGCAGTACTTC. This translates into CASSAGQGFYEQYF. The full variable domain, with the rest looked up from reference TRBV9 and TRBJ2-7, is DSGVTQTPKHLITATGQRVTLRCSPRSGDLSVYWYQQSLDQGLQFLIQYYNGEERAKGNILERFSAQQFPDLHSELNLSSLELGDSALYFCASSAGQGFYEQYFGPGTRLTVT.